A single sample is the source of the 2 T cell receptor beta chains below, sequenced in a study of vaccination effects on CD4 cells after COVID-19. Repertoires were generated with immunoSEQ multiplex PCR, while TCRdb's copy carries only in-frame clones and drops some. The profile shows tens of thousands of clones, around 70% of them singletons. Antigen-specific CD4+ T cells were expanded with viral peptide pools in the ViraFEST assay before sequencing. Scientists isolated CD4+ T cells after an approximately 10-day culture period ended. Each person got two doses of an mRNA SARS-CoV-2 vaccine, BNT162b2 or mRNA-1273. These receptors' targets are unknown. The sequencing here drew on CD4+ T cells from PBMCs cultured with HCoV-229E spike peptides, taken after COVID-19 vaccination. Receptors were obtained from a human donor who received a COVID-19 vaccine.

This chain uses TRBV2 with TRBJ2-7; D is uncertain. V shed 2 bases and J shed 6 bases, with 5 bases lying between them. The CDR3 is 11 amino acids. Germline lookup yields CDR1 SNHLY and CDR2 FYNNEI. The CDR3 sequence is CASSELSEQYV. The CDR3 coding sequence is TGTGCCAGCAGTGAACTATCCGAGCAGTACGTC.

The chain is built from TRBV5-1 and TRBJ2-3, with 12 nucleotides matching TRBD2. CDR3 length: 17 residues. CDR1 SGHRS and CDR2 YFSETQ come from the germline V gene. V trimming: 1 base; J trimming: 2 bases; junction bases outside the gene matches: 5. CDR3 loop: CASSLTSGGPLTDTQYF. CDR3 DNA sequence: TGCGCCAGCAGCTTGACTAGCGGGGGGCCCCTCACAGATACGCAGTATTTT.